This TCR beta chain comes out of a study of breast tumors, draining lymph nodes, adjacent tissues. Breast cancer patients provided tissue from their axillary draining lymph nodes. Germline CDR1 reads SGHDT; CDR2 reads YYEEEE. Trimming took off 5 bases at V and 8 bases at J, with 13 bases between the two ends. The CDR3 spans 12 residues. This clonotype was found many times. TCRdb processed the multiplex PCR reads anew with MiXCR; each CDR3 protein has one entry. The sample has 90,000 to 120,000 distinct CDR3 sequences, 21% seen once. Source material: axillary lymph node tissue. The sequence derives from a female donor with breast cancer. Some clones in this sample may be carry-over from other donors' samples. The chain combines TRBV5-6 with TRBJ1-2, with D unclear. CDR3 sequence reads: CASSKWDGGYTF. For the CDR3, the DNA is TGTGCCAGCAGTAAGTGGGATGGGGGCTACACCTTC.